Below, 5 T cell receptor beta chains from the same sample are listed, as sequenced in a study of cytomegalovirus exposure and HLA in healthy donors. Primers for the PCR totalled 60 Vbeta and 13 Jbeta. The data were produced by immunoSEQ multiplex PCR, yet TCRdb's version contains in-frame clones alone and is incomplete. The sample has 120,000 or so clones; the top ten hold roughly 3.5%. Sample: PBMCs. These receptors came from a young man in good health and CMV-seronegative.

V usage is TRBV7-8 and J usage is TRBJ2-7, with 12 bases lining up with TRBD2. The CDR3 covers 17 residues. Germline V gives CDR1 SGHVS, CDR2 FQNEAQ. V was pared by 2 bases and J by 5 bases, with 10 bases of the junction left unmatched. CDR3 sequence (DNA): TGTGCCAGCAGCTTAAGGGCTAGCGGGAGGGCCGTACACGAGCAGTACTTC. Encoded protein: CASSLRASGRAVHEQYF.

This chain links TRBV27 with TRBJ1-2, with 8 bases matching TRBD1. With 5 bases clipped from V and 3 bases from J, the junction kept 11 bases outside the gene matches. The CDR3 contains 16 residues. CDR1 is MNHEY, CDR2 SMNVEV, per germline (reference sequence). This CDR3 is CASSPHLGQGDYGYTF. The CDR3 bases are TGTGCCAGCAGTCCGCACCTTGGACAGGGTGACTATGGCTACACCTTC.

CDR3 sequence: CAISPAGINEQFF. The CDR3 bases are TGTGCCATCAGTCCAGCGGGAATCAATGAGCAGTTCTTC. This chain uses TRBV10-3 with TRBJ2-1, with TRBD2 matching 7 bases. Germline V gene lookup returns CDR1 ENHRY and CDR2 SYGVKD. The J segment lost 6 bases and the V segment lost 5 bases, leaving 4 bases of the junction unmatched. The CDR3 is 13 residues long.

In DNA form, the CDR3 reads TGTGCCAGCAGCTTAGTGACTAGCTCCTACGAGCAGTACTTC. This sequence encodes CASSLVTSSYEQYF. The chain has TRBV7-9 and TRBJ2-7, with D perhaps matching TRBD2 (6 bases). Germline V lookup: CDR1 SEHNR, CDR2 FQNEAQ (reference sequence). V dropped 1 base and J dropped 0 bases, with 7 bases sitting between them. The CDR3 extends over 14 amino acids.

The chain carries TRBV7-6 and TRBJ2-5, with 7 bases aligning to TRBD2. The J call may be in error: the DNA end matches TRBJ2-7 better. CDR1 SGHVS and CDR2 FNYEAQ come from the germline V gene. The CDR3 is made up of 17 amino acids. The CDR3 nucleotides are TGTGCCAGCAGCTTAGAAAGAGGCGGGGGTAGCTCCTACGAGCAGTACTTC. Protein product: CASSLERGGGSSYEQYF.